The 22 T cell receptor beta chains below come from one sample, sequenced in a study of T-cell reconstitution after alpha-beta-depleted transplantation in children. As it was prepared, the TCRbeta library received unique molecular identifiers. TCRdb redid the calling of the PCR reads with MiXCR, one entry per CDR3 protein. Of approximately 800,000 distinct CDR3 sequences in the sample, less than 20% are singletons; the top ten hold around 5%. The sequences come from PBMCs, mostly from graft donor cells, collected 360 days after TCRalphabeta/CD19-depleted stem cell transplant. The receptor source for this set is a male patient aged 10 to 17 who had a stem cell transplant for acute lymphoblastic leukemia, so the T cells may come from the graft donor.

This clonotype was recorded at least ten times. The V gene is TRBV6-5, the J gene TRBJ2-2; D uncertain. Germline V gives CDR1 MNHEY, CDR2 SVGAGI. Trimming removed 2 bases from V and 3 bases from J, with 4 bases in between. CDR3 length equals 13 residues. Here the CDR3 DNA reads TGTGCCAGCAGTTACGGGTACACCGGGGAGCTGTTTTTT. It codes for CASSYGYTGELFF.

In its sample, this clonotype was seen a few times. The chain couples TRBV12-3 or TRBV12-4 to TRBJ2-5; D not resolved. Trimming removed 4 bases from V and 7 bases from J, with 16 bases in between. This CDR3 is 14 amino acids long. CDR3 sequence (DNA): TGTGCCAGCAGTTACATATCGCTCAGTAGGACCCAGTACTTC. Its translation is CASSYISLSRTQYF.

This clonotype showed up just a few times. The rearrangement uses TRBV5-1 and TRBJ2-2; a possible D gene is TRBD1 (6 bases). With 3 bases removed from V and 6 bases from J, the gap between germline ends came to 15 bases. Per germline, CDR1 SGHRS and CDR2 YFSETQ. The CDR3 runs to 15 residues. The CDR3 DNA follows: TGCGCCAGCAGCTACGTCACAGGGTACCCCGGGGAGCTGTTTTTT. Protein: CASSYVTGYPGELFF.

This clonotype occurred a few times. The V gene is TRBV4-1, the J gene TRBJ2-5; 11 bases fit TRBD2. V was pared by 3 bases and J by 3 bases, with 0 bases of the junction left unmatched. The germline V gene has CDR1 MGHRA and CDR2 YSYEKL. This CDR3 spans 14 amino acids. In DNA form, the CDR3 reads TGCGCCAGCAGCCAGACTAGCGGGGAAGAGACCCAGTACTTC. Protein sequence: CASSQTSGEETQYF.

In this sample, this clonotype turned up many times. V and J are TRBV7-9 and TRBJ2-7; D may correspond to TRBD1 or TRBD2 (5 bases each). The CDR3 has 13 amino acids. With 3 bases removed from V and 4 bases from J, the gap between germline ends came to 10 bases. Germline V lookup: CDR1 SEHNR, CDR2 FQNEAQ (reference sequence). The CDR3 DNA reads TGTGCCAGCAGCTTCAGGGACCGGTACGAGCAGTACTTC. Its protein product is CASSFRDRYEQYF.

V usage is TRBV23-1 and J usage is TRBJ2-5; no definite D call. TRBV23-1 is reported as an ORF; its role is uncertain. The V end was cut by 0 bases, the J end by 5 bases, with 19 bases between. CDR3 size: 17 residues. The CDR3 sequence: CASSQSGLGGTRETQYF. The CDR3 bases are TGCGCCAGCAGTCAATCAGGGCTAGGTGGTACAAGGGAGACCCAGTACTTC.

In this sample, this clonotype turned up many times. The V and J genes are TRBV5-6 and TRBJ2-1; D uncertain. CDR3 length: 13 residues. Germline lookup yields CDR1 SGHDT and CDR2 YYEEEE. Trimming shortened V by 0 bases and J by 5 bases, and 6 bases separated the two germline ends. The CDR3 region is CASSLVDHNEQFF. The CDR3 DNA is TGTGCCAGCAGCTTGGTAGATCACAATGAGCAGTTCTTC.

CDR3 sequence: CASSRPGGTYPPDEQYF. CDR3 sequence (DNA): TGTGCCAGCAGCAGGCCGGGGGGTACTTATCCCCCCGACGAGCAGTACTTC. V gene TRBV5-6 combines with J gene TRBJ2-7; 7 bases are shared with TRBD2. Unmatched junction bases numbered 18, after V lost 4 bases and J lost 5 bases. The germline CDR1 and CDR2 sequences are SGHDT and YYEEEE. This CDR3 is 17 amino acids long. Full variable domain (missing parts from reference TRBV5-6 and TRBJ2-7): DAGVTQSPTHLIKTRGQQVTLRCSPKSGHDTVSWYQQALGQGPQFIFQYYEEEERQRGNFPDRFSGHQFPNYSSELNVNALLLGDSALYLCASSRPGGTYPPDEQYFGPGTRLTVT.

This clonotype was seen a few times. The rearrangement links TRBV4-1 to TRBJ1-5; no definite D call. This CDR3 is built from 15 residues. With 6 bases removed from V and 0 bases from J, the gap between germline ends came to 12 bases. Germline V gene lookup returns CDR1 MGHRA and CDR2 YSYEKL. CDR3 protein: CASRGFHYSNQPQHF. DNA for the CDR3: TGCGCCAGCAGAGGCTTTCATTATAGCAATCAGCCCCAGCATTTT.

The CDR3 sequence is CASSFPSGSSLETQYF. The DNA for the CDR3 is TGCGCCAGCAGCTTTCCTAGCGGGAGTTCGTTGGAGACCCAGTACTTC. This chain links TRBV5-1 with TRBJ2-5, with 10 bases identical to TRBD2. This CDR3 is 16 amino acids long. CDR1 is SGHRS, CDR2 YFSETQ, per germline. After removal of 2 bases from V and 5 bases from J, the junction contained 9 bases not matched to a gene. Full variable domain (outside the CDR3, taken from reference TRBV5-1 and TRBJ2-5): KAGVTQTPRYLIKTRGQQVTLSCSPISGHRSVSWYQQTPGQGLQFLFEYFSETQRNKGNFPGRFSGRQFSNSRSEMNVSTLELGDSALYLCASSFPSGSSLETQYFGPGTRLLVL.

V usage is TRBV11-2 and J usage is TRBJ1-1; no reliable D call. Germline V gives CDR1 SGHAT, CDR2 FQNNGV. The CDR3 totals 14 residues. The ends were cut back, 1 base at V and 5 bases at J, with 11 bases in the middle. The CDR3 nucleotides read TGTGCCAGCAGCTTAGGGTTCGCCTTAACTGAAGCTTTCTTT. Translating it yields CASSLGFALTEAFF.

The V call is TRBV18, the J call TRBJ2-7; D perhaps matches TRBD1 (6 bases). V was pared by 3 bases and J by 6 bases, with 12 bases between. The CDR3 is 13 residues long. CDR1 KGHSH and CDR2 LQKENI come from the germline V gene. The CDR3 protein is CASSPDTGSEQYF. For the CDR3, the DNA is TGTGCCAGCTCACCTGATACAGGGAGCGAGCAGTACTTC.

The chain has TRBV29-1 and TRBJ2-7, with D hard to call. Deletions cut 7 bases from V and 7 bases from J, with 14 bases between. The CDR3 is 11 amino acids. Per germline, CDR1 SQVTM and CDR2 ANQGSEA. This chain's CDR3 is CSAIRTGEQYF. CDR3 bases: TGCAGCGCCATCCGGACGGGTGAGCAGTACTTC.

The sample holds a few counts of this clonotype. The chain carries TRBV5-1 and TRBJ2-1; D is undetermined. The CDR3 covers 16 residues. Deletions cut 3 bases from V and 4 bases from J, with 17 bases between. Germline V gene lookup returns CDR1 SGHRS and CDR2 YFSETQ. CDR3 DNA sequence: TGCGCCAGCAGCTGGGCCCCCCTAGGGCTTTACAATGAGCAGTTCTTC. Its protein is CASSWAPLGLYNEQFF.

This clonotype has ten or more counts. V usage is TRBV5-1 and J usage is TRBJ2-2; D call uncertain. CDR3 length: 16 amino acids. V was trimmed by 4 bases and J by 1 base, leaving 14 bases between them. Germline assignment: CDR1 SGHRS and CDR2 YFSETQ. CDR3 amino acids: CASSPPELGNTGELFF. The CDR3 coding sequence is TGCGCCAGCAGCCCGCCGGAATTAGGGAACACCGGGGAGCTGTTTTTT.

This clonotype has at least ten counts. The CDR3 bases are TGTGCCAGCAGCTTAAGGGGGACCTCTACCTACGAGCAGTACTTC. Translation gives CASSLRGTSTYEQYF. The chain employs TRBV7-3 and TRBJ2-7; TRBD1 or TRBD2 may be the D gene (5 bases each). The CDR3 is 15 amino acids. V gave up 1 base and J gave up 2 bases, with 12 bases separating them. From germline, CDR1 is SGHTA and CDR2 FQGTGA.

At least ten counts were recorded for this clonotype. The genes are TRBV5-1 and TRBJ2-1, with unresolved D. The V and J ends lost 0 bases and 9 bases respectively, with 7 bases between them. CDR3 length equals 12 residues. In germline, CDR1 is SGHRS, CDR2 YFSETQ. The DNA for the CDR3 is TGCGCCAGCAGCTTGGGGGCTGTTGAGCAGTTCTTC. Protein: CASSLGAVEQFF.

The chain carries TRBV18 and TRBJ2-7; a weak D match, TRBD2 (6 bases). Germline V CDR1 and CDR2: KGHSH, LQKENI. CDR3 size: 13 residues. Between the trimmed V and J ends, which lost 2 bases and 4 bases, there was a span of 9 bases. The CDR3 DNA is TGTGCCAGCTCACCATATAGCGGTTACGAGCAGTACTTC. Its protein product is CASSPYSGYEQYF.

This clonotype was observed a handful of times. The chain is built from TRBV2 and TRBJ2-5; D might be TRBD2 (5 bases). The CDR3 has 14 residues. Per the germline V gene, CDR1 is SNHLY and CDR2 is FYNNEI. Trimming took 7 bases from V and 3 from J, leaving 15 bases between them. The CDR3 coding sequence is TGTGCCAGCAAGGAGGTGCCGGGTGAAGAGACCCAGTACTTC. Protein product: CASKEVPGEETQYF.

The rearrangement links TRBV3-1 to TRBJ2-5; perhaps TRBD1 as D (6 bases). The CDR3 has 16 amino acids. Trimming pared 4 bases from V and 2 bases from J, leaving 17 bases between. Per germline, CDR1 LGHDT and CDR2 YNNKEL (reference sequence). CDR3 sequence reads: CASSLGHRTRQETQYF. CDR3 coding DNA: TGTGCCAGCAGCCTGGGACATCGGACACGACAAGAGACCCAGTACTTC.

This rearrangement joins TRBV5-1 to TRBJ2-2; 7 bases match TRBD2. Germline V CDR1 and CDR2: SGHRS, YFSETQ. The J segment lost 1 base and the V segment lost 5 bases, leaving 8 bases of the junction unmatched. The CDR3 is 16 amino acids. The DNA of the CDR3 is TGCGCCAGCAGTGAGTTTGCGGGGGTGAACACCGGGGAGCTGTTTTTT. It is translated as CASSEFAGVNTGELFF.

Only a few counts were recorded for this clonotype. V and J are TRBV5-5 and TRBJ1-2; TRBD1 agrees at 7 bases. Trimming removed 4 bases from V and 8 bases from J; junction bases left unmatched: 8. Per germline, CDR1 SGHKS and CDR2 YYEKEE (reference sequence). The CDR3 length is 13 residues. CDR3 in amino acids: CASSGPGGWGYTF. In DNA form, the CDR3 reads TGTGCCAGCAGCGGACCAGGGGGTTGGGGCTACACCTTC.